This T cell receptor (beta chain) was profiled in a study of CD8 T cells in ankylosing spondylitis. This clonotype was detected ten times or more. Antigen unknown. From germline, CDR1 is MNHEY and CDR2 SVGAGI. This CDR3 has 12 amino acids. V gave up 6 bases and J gave up 14 bases; unmatched junction bases: 10. General study points: Disease-linked clones proved CD8+ and comparatively uncommon in peripheral blood. Some of these motif variants have turned up before, in reports on reactive arthritis synovial fluid and blood. Disease-linked clones reportedly concentrated significantly in matched ankylosing spondylitis synovial fluid.

Scientists made TCR beta libraries using quantitative 5'-RACE with molecular barcodes. One entry per CDR3 protein, called by TCRdb with MiXCR from the 5' RACE reads. The table records 85,000 to 100,000 distinct CDR3 sequences, roughly 8.7% of them present only once. The chain is built from TRBV6-5 and TRBJ2-1; TRBD2 agrees at 7 bases. The specimen was blood, either unsorted or a sorted T cell fraction (not recorded which). This sequence was found in a male donor with ankylosing spondylitis or in good health (not recorded which). CDR3 sequence reads: CASSSRAGAEFF. In DNA, the CDR3 is TGTGCCAGCAGCTCCAGGGCGGGAGCGGAGTTCTTC.